The 26 T cell receptor beta chains listed next were all sequenced from one sample in a study of beta chain features in type 1 diabetes. Study findings and constraints: Type 1 diabetes patients had moderately but significantly shorter TCRB CDR3s in all four CD4+ subsets.

Expressed TCRB transcripts were sequenced after all isolated RNA was converted to cDNA. Profiling relied on immunoSEQ multiplex PCR, and the TCRdb table lists in-frame clones only, not all of them. The table lists about 270,000 clones, 14% of them singletons, with 0.015% to 0.02% in the top ten. What these receptors recognize is not known. The material sequenced was naive CD4+ T cells from blood. The receptor set was obtained from a man aged 25 to 45 with type 1 diabetes.

This clone has more than one count but fewer than ten. This CDR3 is CASSFTGSPSYEQYF. The DNA of the CDR3 is TGTGCCAGCAGCTTCACAGGGAGCCCTTCCTACGAGCAGTACTTC. This rearrangement joins TRBV7-2 to TRBJ2-7, with a possible D match to TRBD1 (6 bases). CDR1 is SGHTA and CDR2 is FQGNSA in the germline V gene. Deletions cut 3 bases from V and 1 base from J, with 13 bases between. The CDR3 length is 15 residues. Drawing the rest from reference TRBV7-2 and TRBJ2-7, the complete variable domain is GAGVSQSPSNKVTEKGKDVELRCDPISGHTALYWYRQSLGQGLEFLIYFQGNSAPDKSGLPSDRFSAERTGGSVSTLTIQRTQQEDSAVYLCASSFTGSPSYEQYFGPGTRLTVT.

This rearrangement joins TRBV14 to TRBJ2-2; a weak D match, TRBD2 (5 bases). Germline loops: CDR1 SGHDN, CDR2 FVKESK. This CDR3 has 15 residues. V lost 5 bases and J lost 4, with 14 bases in between. The CDR3 protein is CASSSNFAGTGELFF. The DNA of the CDR3 is TGTGCCAGCAGCTCCAATTTCGCGGGCACCGGGGAGCTGTTTTTT.

This chain uses TRBV5-1 with TRBJ2-3; TRBD1 aligns across 8 bases. This CDR3 has 14 residues. Losses at the gene ends were 2 bases for V and 2 bases for J; bases not matched to a gene: 1. Germline lookup yields CDR1 SGHRS and CDR2 YFSETQ. CDR3 sequence reads: CASSLQGDTDTQYF. In DNA form, the CDR3 reads TGCGCCAGCAGCTTACAGGGGGACACAGATACGCAGTATTTT.

V and J are TRBV4-2 and TRBJ2-7; unclear D gene. Trimming removed 0 bases from V and 0 bases from J, with 9 bases in between. Germline CDR1 LGHNA, CDR2 YNFKEQ. CDR3 length equals 15 residues. CDR3: CASSQDSLSSYEQYF. In DNA form, the CDR3 reads TGTGCCAGCAGCCAAGATTCATTGAGCTCCTACGAGCAGTACTTC.

V gene TRBV2 combines with J gene TRBJ2-5; 9 bases match TRBD1. V lost 8 bases and J lost 5; bases outside the gene matches: 12. Germline V lookup: CDR1 SNHLY, CDR2 FYNNEI. The CDR3 spans 15 residues. CDR3: CASAVYWDREETQYF. The CDR3 nucleotides are TGTGCCAGCGCTGTTTACTGGGACAGGGAGGAGACCCAGTACTTC.

Comment on this clone: The sample carries other DNA sequences with the same CDR3. The chain uses TRBV18 and TRBJ2-5; 11 bases line up with TRBD1. The junction had 2 bases not matched to a gene; V was cut back by 0 bases and J by 5 bases. Germline V lookup: CDR1 KGHSH, CDR2 LQKENI. The length of the CDR3 is 15 residues. The CDR3 protein is CASSPPGTGGETQYF. The CDR3 coding sequence is TGTGCCAGCTCACCACCCGGGACAGGGGGTGAGACCCAGTACTTC.

The genes are TRBV29-1 and TRBJ2-1; TRBD2 might be the D (6 bases). Germline V CDR1 and CDR2: SQVTM, ANQGSEA. The ends were cut back, 0 bases at V and 2 bases at J, with 23 bases in the middle. There are 19 residues in the CDR3. The CDR3 DNA follows: TGCAGCGTTGAAGATAAGTTGCGGGACTGGACCACTCCCTACAATGAGCAGTTCTTC. Translation gives CSVEDKLRDWTTPYNEQFF.

This chain links TRBV28 with TRBJ1-5, with a possible D match to TRBD1 (5 bases). V was pared by 6 bases and J by 4 bases, with 19 bases between. Germline V gene sequence: CDR1 MDHEN, CDR2 SYDVKM. The CDR3 has 16 residues. CDR3 DNA sequence: TGTGCCAGCAGACTTACTGGGGGGGTAGGGAATCAGCCCCAGCATTTT. Its translation: CASRLTGGVGNQPQHF.

This clone was found a few times. The chain's CDR3 is CAWSVQPGRYEQFF. In nucleotides, the CDR3 is TGTGCCTGGAGTGTACAACCCGGGAGGTATGAGCAGTTCTTC. This chain joins TRBV30 and TRBJ2-1, with 7 positions matching TRBD2. The CDR3 is made up of 14 amino acids. The trim removed 0 bases at V and 8 bases at J, leaving 7 bases unmatched. Germline V gene lookup returns CDR1 GTSNPN and CDR2 SVGIG (reference sequence).

This chain joins TRBV6-4 and TRBJ2-6; D ambiguous. CDR3 length equals 14 residues. Germline values: CDR1 MRHNA, CDR2 SNTAGT. V was pared by 2 bases and J by 0 bases, with 2 bases between. CDR3 loop: CASSDLSGANVLTF. In nucleotides, the CDR3 is TGTGCCAGCAGTGACCTCTCTGGGGCCAACGTCCTGACTTTC.

This clone has more than one count but fewer than ten. The chain is built from TRBV7-8 and TRBJ2-7; 9 bases are a match to TRBD2. Germline V lookup: CDR1 SGHVS, CDR2 FQNEAQ. Losses at the gene ends were 1 base for V and 4 bases for J; bases not matched to a gene: 5. The CDR3 consists of 15 residues. The CDR3 reads CASSLEGLAPYEQYF. The CDR3 bases are TGTGCCAGCAGCTTAGAGGGACTAGCCCCTTACGAGCAGTACTTC.

The CDR3 bases are TGTGCCAGCCTCTTGGGGGGCACCGGGGAGCTGTTTTTT. It codes for CASLLGGTGELFF. This chain joins TRBV28 and TRBJ2-2; D might be TRBD2 (6 bases). There are 13 residues in the CDR3. Germline V CDR1 and CDR2: MDHEN, SYDVKM. V was cut by 8 bases and J by 4 bases, with 11 bases left in between.

This clone was counted a few times. The chain joins TRBV25-1 to TRBJ1-5; D might be TRBD1 (5 bases). Per the germline V gene, CDR1 is MGHDK and CDR2 is SYGVNS. This CDR3 has 15 amino acids. The germline V and J ends were trimmed by 4 bases and 1 base, with 11 bases remaining between them. CDR3 nucleotides: TGTGCCAGCAGTGTAGGGGATAGAAGCAATCAGCCCCAGCATTTT. The encoded protein is CASSVGDRSNQPQHF.

This chain connects TRBV2 to TRBJ2-2; TRBD1 might be the D (5 bases). Per germline, CDR1 SNHLY and CDR2 FYNNEI. V lost 4 bases to trimming and J lost 6 bases, with 15 bases between them. The CDR3 length is 15 residues. CDR3 sequence (DNA): TGTGCCAGCAGTGTACGGTCAGGGATCTCCGGGGAGCTGTTTTTT. This sequence encodes CASSVRSGISGELFF. Supplemented by reference TRBV2 and TRBJ2-2, the full variable domain reads EPEVTQTPSHQVTQMGQEVILRCVPISNHLYFYWYRQILGQKVEFLVSFYNNEISEKSEIFDDQFSVERPDGSNFTLKIRSTKLEDSAMYFCASSVRSGISGELFFGEGSRLTVL.

This clone was counted a few times. CDR3 nucleotides: TGTGCCAGCAGTTTTAGAACAGATACGCAGTATTTT. Translating it yields CASSFRTDTQYF. The chain carries TRBV27 and TRBJ2-3; D is unclear. Germline V gives CDR1 MNHEY, CDR2 SMNVEV (reference sequence). V lost 3 bases and J 3 bases, leaving 4 bases between the germline ends. The length of the CDR3 is 12 residues.

The CDR3 sequence: CASSEFRGNTEAFF. The CDR3 DNA is TGTGCCAGCAGTGAATTCAGGGGGAACACTGAAGCTTTCTTT. The gene calls are TRBV25-1 and TRBJ1-1; tentative D call: TRBD1 (6 bases). Trimming left V 1 base short and J 1 base short, with 7 bases between. The germline gives CDR1 MGHDK, CDR2 SYGVNS. This CDR3 spans 14 amino acids. Full variable domain (missing parts from reference TRBV25-1 and TRBJ1-1): EADIYQTPRYLVIGTGKKITLECSQTMGHDKMYWYQQDPGMELHLIHYSYGVNSTEKGDLSSESTVSRIRTEHFPLTLESARPSHTSQYLCASSEFRGNTEAFFGQGTRLTVV.

A few counts support this clone. V is TRBV5-6 and J is TRBJ1-5, with D uncertain. The CDR3 covers 15 residues. V was pared by 0 bases and J by 5 bases, with 12 bases between. Germline values: CDR1 SGHDT, CDR2 YYEEEE. CDR3 residues: CASSLGFPGDQPQHF. Here the CDR3 DNA reads TGTGCCAGCAGCTTGGGCTTCCCAGGCGATCAGCCCCAGCATTTT.

This clone has more than one count but fewer than ten. CDR3 nucleotide sequence: TGTGCCAGCAGCTTGGCCTGGGGAGGCTCCTACAATGAGCAGTTCTTC. Protein: CASSLAWGGSYNEQFF. The chain is built from TRBV5-5 and TRBJ2-1; possibly TRBD2 for D (6 bases). V was pared by 0 bases and J by 0 bases, with 10 bases between. CDR3 length: 16 residues. Germline V CDR1 and CDR2: SGHKS, YYEKEE (reference sequence). The variable domain in full, with the rest retrieved from reference TRBV5-5 and TRBJ2-1, is DAGVTQSPTHLIKTRGQQVTLRCSPISGHKSVSWYQQVLGQGPQFIFQYYEKEERGRGNFPDRFSARQFPNYSSELNVNALLLGDSALYLCASSLAWGGSYNEQFFGPGTRLTVL.

Remarks on this clone: The identical CDR3 is also encoded by other nucleotide sequences in the sample. This chain uses TRBV18 with TRBJ2-5; TRBD1 aligns across 7 bases. After removal of 6 bases from V and 1 base from J, the junction contained 2 bases not matched to a gene. This CDR3 contains 13 residues. Per germline, CDR1 KGHSH and CDR2 LQKENI. In nucleotides, the CDR3 is TGTGCCAGCTCCCGGGACAGCCAAGAGACCCAGTACTTC. Translated, it gives CASSRDSQETQYF.

This clone appeared a few times. The chain is built from TRBV25-1 and TRBJ1-1; 8 bases fit TRBD1. After removal of 4 bases from V and 6 bases from J, the junction contained 7 bases not matched to a gene. This CDR3 contains 14 residues. Germline V gives CDR1 MGHDK, CDR2 SYGVNS. This chain's CDR3 is CASSGSGGQAEAFF. For the CDR3, the DNA is TGTGCCAGCAGTGGGTCAGGGGGCCAAGCTGAAGCTTTCTTT.

The V gene is TRBV6-1, the J gene TRBJ2-1; D remains unclear. The CDR3 has 14 amino acids. Germline V gene sequence: CDR1 MNHNS, CDR2 SASEGT. Trimming took 2 bases from V and 4 from J, leaving 9 bases between them. CDR3 in DNA: TGTGCCAGCAGTGAACTAGTGGCATACAATGAGCAGTTCTTC. Translated, it gives CASSELVAYNEQFF.

This clone turned up a few times. The V gene is TRBV27, the J gene TRBJ2-7; the D gene is possibly TRBD1 (6 bases). The CDR3 totals 14 residues. Trimming took off 5 bases at V and 3 bases at J, with 14 bases between the two ends. Germline CDR1 and CDR2: MNHEY and SMNVEV (reference sequence). The DNA for the CDR3 is TGTGCCAGCAGTGTCGGGACACGGATCTACGAGCAGTACTTC. Translated: CASSVGTRIYEQYF.

This clone was observed a handful of times. The genes are TRBV5-1 and TRBJ1-1; TRBD1 is a possible D gene (5 bases). Trimming stripped 4 bases from V and 0 bases from J, with 19 bases between. The germline gives CDR1 SGHRS, CDR2 YFSETQ. This CDR3 contains 17 residues. This CDR3 is CASSVTANTGMNTEAFF. Written as DNA, the CDR3 is TGCGCCAGCAGCGTGACCGCGAATACAGGTATGAACACTGAAGCTTTCTTT.

This clone has only a few counts. The CDR3 spells CASSPRVGSGRSSYNEQFF. The CDR3 nucleotides are TGTGCCAGCAGCCCCCGCGTAGGTAGCGGGAGGAGCTCCTACAATGAGCAGTTCTTC. The chain uses TRBV28 and TRBJ2-1; TRBD2 agrees at 10 bases. CDR3 length: 19 amino acids. Per the germline V gene, CDR1 is MDHEN and CDR2 is SYDVKM. With 6 bases clipped from V and 0 bases from J, the junction kept 14 bases outside the gene matches.

This clone was seen more than once but under ten times. The DNA for the CDR3 is TGTGCCAGCAGTTCCCAGCCGCGGGTAGAGACCCAGTACTTC. Encoded protein: CASSSQPRVETQYF. The chain is built from TRBV28 and TRBJ2-5; possibly TRBD2 for D (5 bases). The V end lost 4 bases, the J end lost 4 bases, and 13 bases lay between the germline ends. The CDR3 covers 14 residues. The germline gives CDR1 MDHEN, CDR2 SYDVKM. Full variable domain (rest looked up from reference TRBV28 and TRBJ2-5): DVKVTQSSRYLVKRTGEKVFLECVQDMDHENMFWYRQDPGLGLRLIYFSYDVKMKEKGDIPEGYSVSREKKERFSLILESASTNQTSMYLCASSSQPRVETQYFGPGTRLLVL.

This chain uses TRBV4-1 with TRBJ2-7; 9 bases line up with TRBD1. The CDR3 contains 15 residues. Per germline, CDR1 MGHRA and CDR2 YSYEKL. After removal of 0 bases from V and 2 bases from J, the junction contained 2 bases not matched to a gene. DNA of the CDR3: TGCGCCAGCAGCCAAGATAGGGACAGGGCCTACGAGCAGTACTTC. Its translation is CASSQDRDRAYEQYF.